What follows are 6 T cell receptor beta chains derived from one specimen sequenced in a study of identical twins. TCRdb reprocessed the 5' RACE reads via MiXCR and lists one record per CDR3 protein. The table has around 490,000 distinct CDR3 sequences, around 15% seen once; the top ten hold 0.35% to 0.45%. This sample was shared with a second study, whose subject was yellow fever vaccine responses in identical twins.

Input material: CD4+ T cells sorted from blood. All receptors come from a woman between 18 and 29 years old in good health.

This chain joins TRBV12-3 or TRBV12-4 and TRBJ2-7; possibly TRBD2 for D (5 bases). V dropped 1 base and J dropped 7 bases, with 11 bases sitting between them. The CDR3 covers 13 residues. The CDR3 DNA is TGTGCCAGCAGTTTAGTTGAGGGTCGGGAGCAGTACTTC. It translates to CASSLVEGREQYF.

A few counts support this clonotype. The CDR3 loop is CAISTQAGNTDTQYF. CDR3 bases: TGTGCCATCAGTACTCAAGCGGGAAACACAGATACGCAGTATTTT. The chain joins TRBV10-3 to TRBJ2-3; 7 bases align to TRBD2. The germline CDR1 and CDR2 sequences are ENHRY and SYGVKD. The V gene end was trimmed by 5 bases and the J gene end by 2 bases; junction bases not matched to a gene: 7. This CDR3 has 15 amino acids.

The chain links TRBV28 to TRBJ2-7, with 7 nucleotides matching TRBD1. Germline lookup yields CDR1 MDHEN and CDR2 SYDVKM. Trimming removed 5 bases from V and 6 bases from J; junction bases left unmatched: 7. This CDR3 has 13 residues. The chain's CDR3 is CASSIRQGSEQYF. CDR3 nucleotides: TGTGCCAGCAGTATAAGACAGGGAAGCGAGCAGTACTTC.

The chain uses TRBV24-1 and TRBJ2-3; possible D gene TRBD1, 5 bases. Trimming stripped 4 bases from V and 1 base from J, with 14 bases between. This CDR3 has 16 residues. The germline gives CDR1 KGHDR, CDR2 SFDVKD. In DNA, the CDR3 is TGTGCCACCAGTGACATGACAGTGCTAGGCACAGATACGCAGTATTTT. It codes for CATSDMTVLGTDTQYF.

The chain combines TRBV18 with TRBJ2-2; no clear D gene. The germline gives CDR1 KGHSH, CDR2 LQKENI. V shed 0 bases and J shed 4 bases, with 9 bases lying between them. The CDR3 has 15 residues. The CDR3 coding sequence is TGTGCCAGCTCACCACCGCCGCTGGGCACCGGGGAGCTGTTTTTT. Encoded protein: CASSPPPLGTGELFF.

This chain connects TRBV18 to TRBJ2-7; TRBD1 agrees at 8 bases. Germline-derived CDR1 and CDR2 are KGHSH and LQKENI. The J segment lost 2 bases and the V segment lost 2 bases, leaving 8 bases of the junction unmatched. This CDR3 region has 16 residues. The CDR3 sequence: CASSPSSGGIAYEQYV. CDR3 DNA: TGTGCCAGCTCACCAAGTTCAGGGGGCATAGCCTACGAGCAGTACGTC.